This T cell receptor (beta chain) was identified during a study of shared clonotypes between healthy human individuals. Across the whole study: Per donor, three plates held CD4 naive cells, three held CD4 memory, two held CD8 naive and one held CD8 memory. Whole-study findings and limits: Some clonotypes were shared by all four sorted-subset donors, while others were not shared. The non-shared ones had lower generation probabilities than the shared ones.

At a deep level, the assay was run. Here immunoSEQ multiplex PCR was the method, and the copy in TCRdb shows in-frame clones only, minus some. The table has some 1 million clones, around 76% seen once. In its sample, this clone was seen a few times. Its matching antigen is unknown. Sequenced input: memory CD4+ T cells sorted from blood. Sample subset: CD45RA-negative fraction. This clonotype was obtained from a man aged 18 to 30 in good health.

The DNA for the CDR3 is TGTGCCAGCAGCTCGTTCCCGGGACAGGGGGGCTATGGCTACACCTTC. The encoded protein is CASSSFPGQGGYGYTF. This chain connects TRBV7-9 to TRBJ1-2; TRBD1 agrees at 11 bases. V was pared by 4 bases and J by 4 bases, with 8 bases of the junction left unmatched. This CDR3 region has 16 residues. CDR1 and CDR2 (germline): SEHNR, FQNEAQ (reference sequence).